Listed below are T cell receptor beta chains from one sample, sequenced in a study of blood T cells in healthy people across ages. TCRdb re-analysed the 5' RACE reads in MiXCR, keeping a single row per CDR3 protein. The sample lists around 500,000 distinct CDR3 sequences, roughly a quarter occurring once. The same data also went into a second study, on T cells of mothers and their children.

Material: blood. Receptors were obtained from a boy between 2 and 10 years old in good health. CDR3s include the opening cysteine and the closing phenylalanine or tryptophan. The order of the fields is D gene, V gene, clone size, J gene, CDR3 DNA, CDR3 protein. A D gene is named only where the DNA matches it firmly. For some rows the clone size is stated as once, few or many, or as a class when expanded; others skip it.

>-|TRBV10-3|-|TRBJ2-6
TGTGCCATCCCTGCTGGTTCTGGGGCCAACGTCCTGACTTTC
CAIPAGSGANVLTF
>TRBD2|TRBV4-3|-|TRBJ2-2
TGCGCCAGCAGCCAAGAACTAGCGGAGAACACCGGGGAGCTGTTTTTT
CASSQELAENTGELFF
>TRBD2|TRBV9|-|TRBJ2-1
TGTGCCAGCAGCGTAGGAGCGGGGGGTGTCTACAATGAGCAGTTCTTC
CASSVGAGGVYNEQFF
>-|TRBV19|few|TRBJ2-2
TGTGCCAGTGGGAGAGTCCAGAACACCGGGGAGCTGTTTTTT
CASGRVQNTGELFF
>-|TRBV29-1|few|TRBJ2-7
TGCAGCGTTCGGAGAGGGATCAGCGAGCAGTACTTC
CSVRRGISEQYF
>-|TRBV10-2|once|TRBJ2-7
TGCGCCAGCAGTGCAAGGGTCTCCGCCAAATTCTACGAGCAGTACTTC
CASSARVSAKFYEQYF
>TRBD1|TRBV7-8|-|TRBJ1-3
TGTGCCAGCAGCTCGACAGGGACCGTGAACACCATATATTTT
CASSSTGTVNTIYF
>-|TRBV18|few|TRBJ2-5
TGTGCCAGCTCACCAGTGGTTGGCAGACAAGAGACCCAGTACTTC
CASSPVVGRQETQYF
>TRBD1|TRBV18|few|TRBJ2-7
TGTGCCAGCTCACCCCGGGACAGACTATACGAGCAGTACTTC
CASSPRDRLYEQYF
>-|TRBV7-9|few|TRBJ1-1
TGTGCCAGCAGCTTAGGGTTGGGGGGCGTCACTGAAGCTTTCTTT
CASSLGLGGVTEAFF
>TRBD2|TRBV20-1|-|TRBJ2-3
TGCAGTGCTATCGGTCTAGCGGCCACACAGATACGCCGCTATTTT
CSAIGLAATQIRRYF
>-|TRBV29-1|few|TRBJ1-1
TGCAGCGGAGGACAGCTGAACACTGAAGCTTTCTTT
CSGGQLNTEAFF
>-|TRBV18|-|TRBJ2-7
TGTGCCAGCTCACCATCGCAGGGTTGGCGGGAGCAGTACTTC
CASSPSQGWREQYF
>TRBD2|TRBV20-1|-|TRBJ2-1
TGCAGTGCTAGTAGGACTAGCGGGGGGGCGGGTGAGCAGTTCTTC
CSASRTSGGAGEQFF
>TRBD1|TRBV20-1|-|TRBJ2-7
TGCAGTGCTAGGGAGACAGGGAAGGGCTACGAGCAGTACTTC
CSARETGKGYEQYF
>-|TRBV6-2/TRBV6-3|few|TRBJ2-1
TGTGCCAGCTACCGCGTGGCTAGCGATGAGCAGTTCTTC
CASYRVASDEQFF
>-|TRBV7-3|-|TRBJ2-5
TGTGCCAGCAGCCTTTGGATAGGGGAGACCCAGTACTTC
CASSLWIGETQYF
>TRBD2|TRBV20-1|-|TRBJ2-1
TGCAGTGCTAGAGATCCCGGGACTAGCGGGGGGTACAATGAGCAGTTCTTC
CSARDPGTSGGYNEQFF
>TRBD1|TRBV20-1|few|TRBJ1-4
TGCAGTGCAATAAACTGGGACAGGGATGATGAAAAACTGTTTTTT
CSAINWDRDDEKLFF
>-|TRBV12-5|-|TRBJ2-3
TGTGCTAGTGGCCCTAGCACAGATACGCAGTATTTT
CASGPSTDTQYF
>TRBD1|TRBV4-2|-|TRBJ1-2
TGTGCCAGCAGCCATCCGAGGGACAGGGTCTTCTATGGCTACACCTTC
CASSHPRDRVFYGYTF
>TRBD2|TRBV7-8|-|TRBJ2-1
TGTGCCAGCACCGTTAGCGGGGGGGCCTACAATGAGCAGTTCTTC
CASTVSGGAYNEQFF
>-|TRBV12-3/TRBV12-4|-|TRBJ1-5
TGTGCCAGCAGCCCAGACAGACGCCAGCCCCAGCATTTT
CASSPDRRQPQHF
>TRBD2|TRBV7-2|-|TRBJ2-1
TGTGCCAGCAGCTTAGGTAGGGGACTAGCGAATGAGCAGTTCTTC
CASSLGRGLANEQFF
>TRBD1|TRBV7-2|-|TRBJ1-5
TGTGCCAGCAGCGGACAGGGGGCAAGTCAGCCCCAGCATTTT
CASSGQGASQPQHF
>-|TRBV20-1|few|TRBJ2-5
TGCAGTGCCTCAGGACAGAACCAAGAGACCCAGTACTTC
CSASGQNQETQYF
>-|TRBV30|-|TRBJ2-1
TGTGCCTGGAGTCTCTCCTCGTCCTACAATGAGCAGTTCTTC
CAWSLSSSYNEQFF
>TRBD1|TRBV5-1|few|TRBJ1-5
TGCGCCAGCAGCTGGACAGGGGCTAGCAATCAGCCCCAGCATTTT
CASSWTGASNQPQHF
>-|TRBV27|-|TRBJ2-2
TGTGCCAGCAGTTTATCGGGTGGGCTGATTACCGGGGAGCTGTTTTTT
CASSLSGGLITGELFF
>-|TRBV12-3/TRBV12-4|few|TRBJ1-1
TGTGCCAGCAGGTGGGCCGAGCCTAACACTGAAGCTTTCTTT
CASRWAEPNTEAFF
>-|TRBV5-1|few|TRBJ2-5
TGCGCCAGCAGCTTGGCGCCTAGCGACCAAGAGACCCAGTACTTC
CASSLAPSDQETQYF
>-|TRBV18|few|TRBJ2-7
TGTGCCAGCTCAGAGGTTGGGAAGCAGTACTTC
CASSEVGKQYF
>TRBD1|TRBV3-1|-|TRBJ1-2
TGTGCCAGCAGCCAAGGACAGGGGGATGGCTACACCTTC
CASSQGQGDGYTF
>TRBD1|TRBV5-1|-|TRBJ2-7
TGCGCCAGCAGCCCCTCTCCGGGACAGGGTGTCGAGCAGTACTTC
CASSPSPGQGVEQYF
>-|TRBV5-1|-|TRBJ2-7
TGCGCCAGCAGCTTCGACGTAAGCGAGCAGTACTTC
CASSFDVSEQYF
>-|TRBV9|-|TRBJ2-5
TGTGCCAGCAGCGGAGCGGACTATGGGGGAGAGACCCAGTACTTC
CASSGADYGGETQYF
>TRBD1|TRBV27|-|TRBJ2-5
TGTGCCAGCAGTTTATCTGGGACAGGGCGAGAGACCCAGTACTTC
CASSLSGTGRETQYF
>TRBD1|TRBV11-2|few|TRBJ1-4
TGTGCCAGCAGCTTAGATCGAGACAGGGCGTATGAAAAACTGTTTTTT
CASSLDRDRAYEKLFF
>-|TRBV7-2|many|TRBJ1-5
TGTGCCAGCAGCTTATTAGGGAAAAATCAGCCCCAGCATTTT
CASSLLGKNQPQHF
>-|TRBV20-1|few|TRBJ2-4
TGCAGTGCTGGGTGGTTCAGGGTCATTCAGTACTTC
CSAGWFRVIQYF
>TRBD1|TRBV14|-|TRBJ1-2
TGTGCCAGCAGCCAATCGGACAGGGATGGCTACACCTTC
CASSQSDRDGYTF
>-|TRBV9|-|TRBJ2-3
TGTGCCAGCAGCGTAGCGGAGGGTAGCCGAGATACGCAGTATTTT
CASSVAEGSRDTQYF
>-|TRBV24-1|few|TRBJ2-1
TGTGCCACCAGTGGTTCCGGGGGCGGTGAGCAGTTCTTC
CATSGSGGGEQFF
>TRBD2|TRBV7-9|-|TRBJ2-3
TGTGCCAGCAGCTCGGGACTAGCGGGAGCGGCAGATACGCAGTATTTT
CASSSGLAGAADTQYF
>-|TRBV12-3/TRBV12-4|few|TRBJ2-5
TGTGCCAGCAGTTTAGGATCGAAGGAGCAGTACTTC
CASSLGSKEQYF
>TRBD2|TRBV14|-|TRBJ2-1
TGTGCCAGCAGCCAAGGCCCTATAGCGGGAGGGAACAATGAGCAGTTCTTC
CASSQGPIAGGNNEQFF
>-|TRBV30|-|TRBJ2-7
TGTGCCTGGAGTGACAGGAACTCCTACGAGCAGTACTTC
CAWSDRNSYEQYF
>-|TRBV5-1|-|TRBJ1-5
TGCGCCAGCAGCTTGGGCCCACAGGGAGGTCACCCCCAGCATTTT
CASSLGPQGGHPQHF
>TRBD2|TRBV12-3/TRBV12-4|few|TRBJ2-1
TGTGCCAGCAGTTTAGCGAGGCGGGGGGGCCGAGATGAGCAGTTCTTC
CASSLARRGGRDEQFF
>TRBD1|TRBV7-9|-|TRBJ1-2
TGTGCCAGCAGCCCCGGGACAGTCTATGGCTACACCTTC
CASSPGTVYGYTF
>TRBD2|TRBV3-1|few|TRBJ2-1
TGTGCCAGCAGCCAAACGACGGCGGAGCGGGGGAACAATGAGCAGTTCTTC
CASSQTTAERGNNEQFF
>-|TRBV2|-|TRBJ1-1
TGTGCCAGTAGTGGACAGAAGGGCACTGAAGCTTTCTTT
CASSGQKGTEAFF
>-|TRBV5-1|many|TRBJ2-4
TGCGCTTCCTCCGACAGGTCTGCGGCCAAAAACATTCAGTACTTC
CASSDRSAAKNIQYF
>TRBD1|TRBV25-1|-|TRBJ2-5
TGTGCCAGCAGTGGGACCTCCGGGACAGGAAAAGAGACCCAGTACTTC
CASSGTSGTGKETQYF